This T cell receptor beta chain emerged from a study of memory CD4+ T cells and cytomegalovirus serostatus. Study details: Healthy Belgian adult donors included roughly ten CMV-positive and some 23 CMV-negative people. Study conclusions and caveats: About two fifths of the roughly 150 known CMV-associated TCRbeta sequences appeared in CD4+ memory. Repertoires predicted CMV serostatus with median bootstrapped AUC of approximately 0.94.

Remarks on this clone: The antigen is undetermined.

Sequencing was performed with immunoSEQ multiplex PCR; in TCRdb, only in-frame clones are kept and a portion is missing. The sample gives about 41,000 clones, roughly three quarters of which show up once; approximately 0.77% is in the top ten. The sort gate was single viable CD3+CD4+CD8-CD45RO+ cells for memory CD4+ T cells. Serostatus was set by detecting CMV pp150, pp28, p38, p52 IgG. The TCR sequence derives from an adult in good health and CMV-seronegative. The specimen sequenced was memory CD4+ T cells from blood.

The CDR3 is CASSYSKVYEQYF. The CDR3 region has the DNA TGTGCCAGCAGTTACTCGAAGGTTTACGAGCAGTACTTC. V is TRBV6-6 and J is TRBJ2-5; D not certain. The tail of the sequence fits TRBJ2-7 better, so the J call may be wrong. Germline CDR1 MNHNY, CDR2 SVGAGI (reference sequence). The CDR3 sequence is 13 residues long.